This T cell receptor beta chain was profiled in a study of breast tumors, draining lymph nodes, adjacent tissues (TCRdb year 2016). As for the study more broadly: The study compared TCR beta repertoires across tumor, adjacent nontumor tissue and axillary lymph nodes from breast cancer patients. The study was designed to assess the relationships and possible T-cell exchange between tumor, surrounding tissue and draining lymph node repertoires in human breast cancer.

The adjacent samples were made up of nontumor breast tissue around the tumor. A remark on this clonotype: Its binding antigen is unknown. Per-nucleotide qualities are absent, and no much larger clonotype sits a single base away.

The sequencing machine was an Illumina HiSeq 2000. Multiplex PCR amplification was used to generate the TCR beta chain libraries. The amplified TCR beta chain products were analyzed by high-throughput sequencing. The public reads were run again by TCRdb, first through fastp at Q25 and then through MiXCR, and only productive beta chains were kept. Rows matching on CDR3 protein sequence are summarized as one entry with the most common DNA and genes. This sample gives 25,000 or so distinct CDR3 sequences in total; 60% to 70% of them show up just once. The top ten hold 20% to 30% of the sample. CDR1 and CDR2 (SQVTM, ANQGSEA) derive from the germline V gene. The germline ends are 5 bases apart after V is trimmed by 6 bases and J by 6 bases. The CDR3 runs 9 amino acids, cysteine and phenylalanine included. Just the 27-base CDR3 DNA is kept, in frame starting at base 1. What the study reported, not specific to this receptor: Rather than being directly demonstrated, the conclusion that tumor T cells originate in lymph nodes was presented as consistent with a hypothesis. The data were considered consistent with the idea that most tumor T cells come from the lymph node and then expand in tumor tissue. Tumor and nontumor tissue repertoires were significantly more similar in luminal-like than in basal-like breast cancer. Tumor T-cell repertoires showed less diversity than lymph node repertoires and more diversity than nontumor tissue repertoires, and tumor T-cell repertoires showed preferential V and J gene usage.

The sample comprised tumor-adjacent breast tissue. In this chain, TRBV29-1 is recombined with TRBJ1-2; no D gene call is confident. This clonotype was obtained from a female donor with breast cancer. Some clones in this sample may be carry-over from other donors' samples. The CDR3 has the sequence CSVSDGYTF. In nucleotides, the sequence is TGCAGCGTATCAGATGGCTACACCTTC.